This T cell receptor beta chain was sequenced for a study of OX40 agonist ivuxolimab in advanced cancers. Study overall: Ivuxolimab, an agonistic anti-OX40 (CD134) antibody, was given to patients. Patients undergoing dose escalation presented with hepatocellular carcinoma, melanoma, renal cell or head and neck cancer. Notes on the study in general: Patients with a partial response at 0.1-3.0 mg/kg had among the lowest clonal expansion. The specificity for antigen of the expanded peripheral T cells was not determined.

Using immunoSEQ multiplex PCR, the repertoire was profiled, and TCRdb retains in-frame clones only, with some absent. The sample includes tens of thousands of clones, approximately 88% of them seen just once. Trimming left V 2 bases short and J 8 bases short, with 6 bases between. The CDR3 runs 10 residues. Germline V gives CDR1 DFQATT, CDR2 SNEGSKA (reference sequence). As for this clone: Its specificity is not known.

This receptor was obtained from an adult with an advanced solid tumor such as melanoma, head and neck, liver or kidney cancer. The J gene is TRBJ1-1, the V gene TRBV20-1; D not certain. The sequences come from CD4+ or CD8+ T cells sorted from blood, collected in a trial of the OX40 agonist ivuxolimab. CDR3 loop: CSARRQEAFF. The CDR3 nucleotides are TGCAGTGCTAGACGGCAAGAAGCTTTCTTT.